This T cell receptor beta chain stems from a study of identical twins. Findings and limits, study-wide: In monozygotic twins, models underestimated the sharing of out-of-frame TCR alpha. With abundant cord blood beta clonotypes, insertions were fewer; memory repertoires showed no such pattern.

Concerning this clonotype: What it binds is not known.

Germline CDR1 SGHRS, CDR2 YFSETQ. V shed 3 bases and J shed 3 bases, with 12 bases lying between them. The CDR3 runs 15 residues. A universal primer site was incorporated via template switching, and the cDNA contained unique molecular identifiers. TCRdb called the 5' RACE reads again in MiXCR, with one record for every CDR3 protein. The sample shows some 320,000 distinct CDR3 sequences, 10% to 15% of them seen only once. This sample also appeared in a second study, on yellow fever vaccine responses in identical twins. That source adds: Reportedly, twins' vaccine T cell responses looked partly convergent and partly personalized.

The specimen was CD8+ T cells sorted from blood. The chain joins TRBV5-1 to TRBJ2-2; D is ambiguous. This clonotype originated in a woman aged 18-29 years in good health. The CDR3, as DNA: TGCGCCAGCAGCTCGGCCCGAGGTTACACCGGGGAGCTGTTTTTT. Its protein is CASSSARGYTGELFF.